This entry lists 12 T cell receptor beta chains sequenced from one sample in a study of early T cells in non-severe SARS-CoV-2 infection. TCRdb redid the calling of the 5' RACE reads with MiXCR, one entry per CDR3 protein. The sample carries almost 85,000 distinct CDR3 sequences, roughly an eighth recorded once. The material sequenced was whole blood. These receptors were collected from an adult who was a healthcare worker with PCR-confirmed SARS-CoV-2 infection or an uninfected control (not recorded which).

CDR3 region: CASSLYRSSYNEQFF. Here the CDR3 DNA reads TGTGCCAGCAGCTTATATCGGAGCTCCTACAATGAGCAGTTCTTC. The rearrangement uses TRBV7-2 and TRBJ2-1; unclear D gene. Germline CDR1 is SGHTA and CDR2 is FQGNSA. This CDR3 comprises 15 residues. The V and J ends lost 2 bases and 0 bases respectively, with 8 bases between them.

CDR3 nucleotide sequence: TGCAGTGCTCCCGCTAGCGGGAGTTCGCGCAACGAGCAGTACTTC. Translation gives CSAPASGSSRNEQYF. V and J are TRBV20-1 and TRBJ2-7; 10 bases line up with TRBD2. After removal of 5 bases from V and 5 bases from J, the junction contained 12 bases not matched to a gene. CDR3 size: 15 residues. Looked up from germline, CDR1 is DFQATT and CDR2 is SNEGSKA (reference sequence).

This clonotype was seen ten or more times. CDR3 sequence (DNA): TGCAGGGGTGACACCCTGAACACTGAAGCTTTCTTT. Amino acid sequence: CRGDTLNTEAFF. The rearrangement joins TRBV20-1 to TRBJ1-1; no clear D. The CDR3 is 12 residues long. The germline CDR1 and CDR2 sequences are DFQATT and SNEGSKA (reference sequence).

The DNA for the CDR3 is TGTGCCACCGAAAAGGGGGTGGCCGGTCCGGACACCATATATTTT. Translated, it gives CATEKGVAGPDTIYF. The chain uses TRBV2 and TRBJ1-3, with TRBD1 as a possible D gene (6 bases). Trimming cost V 10 bases and J 8 bases, with 24 bases left between them. This CDR3 is built from 15 residues. Per germline, CDR1 SNHLY and CDR2 FYNNEI.

V usage is TRBV3-1 and J usage is TRBJ2-7, with D uncertain. The CDR3 covers 12 residues. V was clipped by 2 bases and J by 0 bases, with 2 bases between them. Germline values: CDR1 LGHDT, CDR2 YNNKEL (reference sequence). CDR3 sequence reads: CASSQFSYEQYF. The CDR3 nucleotides read TGTGCCAGCAGCCAATTCTCCTACGAGCAGTACTTC.

This clonotype was seen a few times. V and J are TRBV28 and TRBJ2-7; 7 bases match TRBD1. This CDR3 region has 14 residues. V shed 7 bases, J shed 4 bases, and the junction held 10 bases outside the gene matches. Germline V CDR1 and CDR2: MDHEN, SYDVKM. In DNA form, the CDR3 reads TGTGCCAGCACTAACCGGGACAGTCCGTACGAGCAGTACTTC. Protein product: CASTNRDSPYEQYF.

This chain connects TRBV12-3 or TRBV12-4 to TRBJ1-4, with 10 bases fitting TRBD1. With 5 bases clipped from V and 4 bases from J, the junction kept 7 bases outside the gene matches. CDR3 size: 16 residues. The CDR3 spells CASSPRDRGINEKLFF. Here the CDR3 DNA reads TGTGCCAGCAGTCCAAGGGACAGGGGAATTAATGAAAAACTGTTTTTT.

This chain joins TRBV4-1 and TRBJ2-1; the D is unclear. The CDR3 covers 14 residues. V lost 0 bases and J lost 3, with 6 bases in between. Germline CDR1 MGHRA, CDR2 YSYEKL. CDR3 nucleotides: TGCGCCAGCAGCCAAGAACCCTACTACAATGAGCAGTTCTTC. Protein sequence: CASSQEPYYNEQFF.

The table lists this clonotype with many counts. One junction end does not reproduce the germline sequence, and a read error may be involved. The V call is TRBV7-2, the J call TRBJ2-1, with D possibly being TRBD2 (6 bases). Germline V gene data show CDR1 as SGHTA and CDR2 as FQGNSA. The CDR3 runs 12 residues. CDR3 bases: TGTGCCAGCAGCTTGTGGGACTTGGACGGAGTCTTC. It yields the protein CASSLWDLDGVF.

The chain combines TRBV12-3 or TRBV12-4 with TRBJ2-7; the match to TRBD2 covers 7 bases. CDR3 length equals 13 residues. V gave up 4 bases and J gave up 3 bases; unmatched junction bases: 3. CDR3 DNA sequence: TGTGCCAGCAGTTGGACTAGGATCTACGAGCAGTACTTC. Translated, it gives CASSWTRIYEQYF.

This clonotype was detected many times. The rearrangement uses TRBV28 and TRBJ1-5; D unresolved. The V gene lost 4 bases and the J gene lost 0 bases, with 4 bases spanning the gap. CDR1 MDHEN and CDR2 SYDVKM come from the germline V gene. The CDR3 loop spans 13 amino acids. The CDR3 loop reads CASSSYSNQPQHF. CDR3 nucleotides: TGTGCCAGCAGTTCATATAGCAATCAGCCCCAGCATTTT.

This clonotype was counted only a few times. The chain couples TRBV25-1 to TRBJ1-2; D uncertain. The germline gives CDR1 MGHDK, CDR2 SYGVNS. The CDR3 has 11 residues. Trimming left V 2 bases short and J 2 bases short, with 0 bases between. For the CDR3, the DNA is TGTGCCAGCAGTGAAAACTATGGCTACACCTTC. Translated, it gives CASSENYGYTF.